A single sample is the source of the 10 T cell receptor beta chains below, sequenced in a study of identical twins (dated by TCRdb to about 2016). The library was obtained by 5' RACE. Sequencing used an Illumina HiSeq 2000. TCRdb trimmed the raw reads at Q25, called clones with MiXCR and kept productive beta chains. CDR3 protein sequences are deduplicated, and each keeps its most common genes and DNA. The sample includes under 800,000 distinct CDR3 sequences, with approximately 21% observed a single time. Clones ranked in the top ten supply approximately 4.5% of the sample. The data were also submitted as part of a second study, on T cells expressing NK-cell markers.

Specimen: PBMCs. The source is a woman younger than 35 in good health.

This clonotype was seen at least ten times. The chain uses TRBV3-1 and TRBJ2-1; perhaps D is TRBD1 or TRBD2 (6 bases each). This CDR3 region has 14 residues. V lost 4 bases, J lost 0 bases, and 7 bases lay in between. Germline loops: CDR1 LGHDT, CDR2 YNNKEL (reference sequence). The CDR3 DNA sequence: TGTGCCAGCAGCCGGGGGGCCTCCTACAATGAGCAGTTCTTC. This sequence encodes CASSRGASYNEQFF.

This clonotype occurred a few times. This chain joins TRBV12-3 or TRBV12-4 and TRBJ2-3; D is ambiguous. There are 12 residues in the CDR3. V was clipped by 9 bases and J by 2 bases, with 9 bases between them. This CDR3 is CASTFATDTQYF. The CDR3 DNA follows: TGTGCCAGTACCTTCGCCACAGATACGCAGTATTTT.

This clonotype was observed a few times. The genes are TRBV6-1 and TRBJ1-1; unclear D gene. The CDR3 length is 13 residues. In germline, CDR1 is MNHNS, CDR2 SASEGT. Trimming cost V 9 bases and J 3 bases, with 14 bases left between them. The CDR3 here is CASRLGWDTEAFF. The CDR3 bases are TGTGCCAGTCGGTTGGGGTGGGACACTGAAGCTTTCTTT.

The chain carries TRBV29-1 and TRBJ2-1; 10 bases align to TRBD2. Germline loops: CDR1 SQVTM, CDR2 ANQGSEA. The CDR3 is made up of 14 amino acids. Trimming took 5 bases from V and 6 from J; bases not matched to a gene: 7. This CDR3 is CSVPEAGGANEQFF. CDR3 nucleotides: TGCAGCGTTCCTGAAGCGGGAGGGGCCAATGAGCAGTTCTTC.

This clonotype was observed at least ten times. The chain is built from TRBV12-3 or TRBV12-4 and TRBJ1-2; D not resolved. The CDR3 is 10 residues long. The germline V and J ends were trimmed by 5 bases and 6 bases, with 4 bases remaining between them. In nucleotides, the CDR3 is TGTGCCAGCAGTGGGAATGGCTACACCTTC. This codes for CASSGNGYTF.

This clonotype was recorded at least ten times. This sequence joins TRBV6-5 and TRBJ2-5; possible D gene TRBD2, 7 bases. The V end was cut by 0 bases, the J end by 0 bases, with 17 bases between. The CDR3 length is 18 residues. Germline V gene sequence: CDR1 MNHEY, CDR2 SVGAGI. CDR3 bases: TGTGCCAGCAGTTACTCGGATCCGGGGGGCCAGTACCAAGAGACCCAGTACTTC. It is translated as CASSYSDPGGQYQETQYF.

The V call is TRBV7-2, the J call TRBJ2-1; 7 bases are shared with TRBD2. The CDR3 covers 15 residues. In germline, CDR1 is SGHTA, CDR2 FQGNSA. The V and J ends lost 2 bases and 4 bases, in that order; junction bases with no gene match: 5. In DNA, the CDR3 is TGTGCCAGCAGCTTATCGAGGGAGGGATACAATGAGCAGTTCTTC. Its translation is CASSLSREGYNEQFF.

The V call is TRBV20-1, the J call TRBJ2-5; D gene unclear. V lost 2 bases and J 4 bases, leaving 11 bases between the germline ends. This CDR3 has 13 amino acids. The germline V gene encodes CDR1 DFQATT and CDR2 SNEGSKA (reference sequence). CDR3 protein: CSARSSLPETQYF. In DNA, the CDR3 is TGCAGTGCTAGATCTTCACTCCCAGAGACCCAGTACTTC.

This clonotype was observed many times. The chain links TRBV12-3 or TRBV12-4 to TRBJ2-1, with TRBD1 as a possible D gene (5 bases). This CDR3 has 14 amino acids. Trimming removed 5 bases at V and 5 bases at J, with 13 bases between. The CDR3 spells CASSLPGFHNEQFF. The CDR3 nucleotides read TGTGCCAGCAGTCTTCCAGGGTTCCACAATGAGCAGTTCTTC.

The chain joins TRBV5-1 to TRBJ2-5, with a weak D call TRBD2 (6 bases). V shed 3 bases and J shed 1 base, with 25 bases lying between them. Germline V gene lookup returns CDR1 SGHRS and CDR2 YFSETQ. This CDR3 is built from 19 residues. The CDR3 loop is CASSSSPGLRANIQETQYF. DNA of the CDR3: TGCGCCAGCAGCTCCTCTCCGGGACTCCGAGCGAATATCCAAGAGACCCAGTACTTC.